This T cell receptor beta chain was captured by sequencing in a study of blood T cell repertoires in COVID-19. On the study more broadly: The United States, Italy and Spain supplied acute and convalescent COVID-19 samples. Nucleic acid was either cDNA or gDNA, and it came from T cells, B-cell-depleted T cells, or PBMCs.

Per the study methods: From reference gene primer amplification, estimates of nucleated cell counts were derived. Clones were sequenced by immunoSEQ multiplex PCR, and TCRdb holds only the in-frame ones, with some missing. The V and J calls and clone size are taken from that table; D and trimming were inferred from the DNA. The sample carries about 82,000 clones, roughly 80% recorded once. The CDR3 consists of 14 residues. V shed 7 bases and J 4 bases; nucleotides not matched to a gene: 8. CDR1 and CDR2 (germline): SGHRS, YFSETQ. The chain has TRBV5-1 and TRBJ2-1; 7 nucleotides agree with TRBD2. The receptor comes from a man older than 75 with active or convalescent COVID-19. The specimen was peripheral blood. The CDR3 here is CASFNLAVYNEQFF. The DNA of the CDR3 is TGCGCCAGCTTCAATCTAGCGGTTTACAATGAGCAGTTCTTC.